A selection of T cell receptor delta chains follows, all from one sample in a study of gamma-delta chains in newborns, infants, children. TCRdb made new clone calls on the reads using CATT. This table holds roughly 4,200 delta-chain clones, 6.2% found once. Specimen: blood. These receptors all come from a child who was a newborn, infant or young child, either healthy, febrile or measles-vaccinated (not recorded which). Both conserved end residues are part of each CDR3. The D gene is left open where the match is weak. The size field is filled for only some rows; it gives once, few, many or a size class.

d_gene,abundance,j_gene,v_gene,CDR3aa,CDR3nt
TRDD3,few,TRDJ1,TRDV1,CALGELPTRDTRDKLIF,TGTGCTCTTGGGGAACTACCCACGAGGGATACGCGCGATAAACTCATCTTT
.,few,TRDJ1,TRDV1,CALGELALIGTDKLIF,TGTGCTCTTGGGGAACTAGCCCTGATTGGGACCGATAAACTCATCTTT
TRDD3,few,TRDJ3,TRDV2,CACDILGESSWDTRQMFF,TGTGCCTGTGACATACTGGGGGAAAGCTCCTGGGACACCCGACAGATGTTTTTC
.,few,TRDJ3,TRDV2,CACDATGSSWDTRQMFF,TGTGCCTGTGACGCTACTGGGAGCTCCTGGGACACCCGACAGATGTTTTTC
.,.,TRDJ1,TRDV1,CALGDRLSTDKLIF,TGTGCTCTTGGGGACCGACTAAGCACCGATAAACTCATCTTT
TRDD3,medium-sized,TRDJ1,TRDV2,CACDTITGGSLYTDKLIF,TGTGCCTGTGACACTATAACTGGGGGATCCCTCTACACCGATAAACTCATCTTT
.,.,TRDJ3,TRDV2,CACDSVLGSSWDTRQMFF,TGTGCCTGTGACTCCGTACTGGGTAGCTCCTGGGACACCCGACAGATGTTTTTC
TRDD3,.,TRDJ3,TRDV2,CACDVLGDVSSWDTRQMFF,TGTGCCTGTGACGTACTGGGGGACGTGAGCTCCTGGGACACCCGACAGATGTTTTTC
.,.,TRDJ3,TRDV2,CACDTLLGSRDTRQMFF,TGTGCCTGTGACACCTTACTGGGCTCCCGGGACACTCGACAGATGTTTTTC
TRDD3,.,TRDJ1,TRDV1,CALGGLAPLLLGDRADKLIF,TGTGCTCTTGGGGGATTGGCCCCCTTGCTACTGGGGGATAGGGCCGATAAACTCATCTTT
TRDD3,.,TRDJ3,TRDV2,CACDTGYRSSWDTRQMFF,TGTGCCTGTGACACGGGATACCGAAGCTCCTGGGACACCCGACAGATGTTTTTC
TRDD3,few,TRDJ2,TRDV2,CACDTLLGDPLTAQLFF,TGTGCCTGTGACACCTTACTGGGGGACCCTTTGACAGCACAACTCTTCTTT
TRDD3,medium-sized,TRDJ3,TRDV2,CACDVLGDTSSWDTRQMFF,TGTGCCTGTGACGTACTGGGGGATACGAGCTCCTGGGACACCCGACAGATGTTTTTC
TRDD3,few,TRDJ1,TRDV2,CACDNVLGDTGLIF,TGTGCCTGTGACAACGTGCTGGGGGATACGGGACTCATCTTT
.,.,TRDJ1,TRDV2,CACDTGISRGPDTDKLIF,TGTGCCTGTGACACCGGGATATCAAGAGGGCCTGACACCGATAAACTCATCTTT
.,few,TRDJ3,TRDV2,CACDTVGASSWDTRQMFF,TGTGCCTGTGACACCGTGGGGGCTAGCTCCTGGGACACCCGACAGATGTTTTTC
TRDD3,medium-sized,TRDJ2,TRDV2,CACDKYWGIQGTAQLFF,TGTGCCTGTGACAAGTACTGGGGGATACAGGGCACAGCACAACTCTTCTTT
TRDD3,medium-sized,TRDJ1,TRDV2,CACDWGILIF,TGTGCCTGTGACTGGGGGATACTCATCTTT
TRDD3,medium-sized,TRDJ3,TRDV2,CACDWGNWDTRQMFF,TGTGCCTGTGACTGGGGGAACTGGGACACCCGACAGATGTTTTTC
TRDD3,few,TRDJ1,TRDV2,CACDPYWGIPGADKLIF,TGTGCCTGTGACCCGTACTGGGGGATTCCCGGGGCCGATAAACTCATCTTT
.,.,TRDJ3,TRDV2,CACDTWVSWDTRQMFF,TGTGCTTGTGACACCTGGGTCTCCTGGGACACCCGACAGATGTTTTTC
TRDD3,medium-sized,TRDJ3,TRDV2,CACDTVLGDKSSWDTRQMFF,TGTGCCTGTGACACCGTACTGGGGGATAAGAGCTCCTGGGACACCCGACAGATGTTTTTC
TRDD3,.,TRDJ3,TRDV2,CACDPTGGPSSWDTRQMFF,TGTGCCTGTGACCCGACTGGGGGTCCTAGCTCCTGGGACACCCGACAGATGTTTTTC
.,few,TRDJ1,TRDV2,CACDTLGMPTDKLIF,TGTGCCTGTGACACGCTGGGGATGCCCACCGATAAACTCATCTTT
.,medium-sized,TRDJ3,TRDV2,CACDTAGPVPWDTRQMFF,TGTGCCTGTGACACCGCGGGGCCAGTTCCCTGGGACACCCGACAGATGTTTTTC
TRDD3,few,TRDJ3,TRDV2,CACVPVLGDTSSWDTRQMFF,TGTGCCTGTGTACCTGTACTGGGGGATACCAGCTCCTGGGACACTCGACAGATGTTTTTC
.,.,TRDJ1,TRDV2,CACDQVSRTDTDKLIF,TGTGCCTGTGACCAAGTTAGCCGGACGGACACCGATAAACTCATCTTT
.,.,TRDJ3,TRDV2,CACDPTNGGPPSWDTRQMFF,TGTGCCTGTGACCCCACGAATGGGGGGCCCCCCTCCTGGGACACCCGACAGATGTTTTTC
.,medium-sized,TRDJ3,TRDV2,CACDTSEGPSSWDTRQMFF,TGTGCCTGTGACACATCTGAGGGGCCAAGCTCCTGGGACACCCGACAGATGTTTTTC
.,medium-sized,TRDJ3,TRDV2,CACDTVPWDTRQMFF,TGTGCCTGTGACACCGTACCCTGGGACACCCGACAGATGTTTTTC
.,.,TRDJ1,TRDV1,CALGERPGTLYTDKLIF,TGTGCTCTTGGGGAAAGACCGGGGACCTTGTACACCGATAAACTCATCTTT
TRDD3,few,TRDJ1,TRDV2,CACDTDAGGYTDKLIF,TGTGCCTGTGACACCGACGCTGGGGGATACACCGATAAACTCATCTTT
.,.,TRDJ3,TRDV2,CACDRLASSWDTRQMFF,TGTGCCTGTGACAGGCTCGCCAGCTCCTGGGACACCCGACAGATGTTTTTC
TRDD3,.,TRDJ3,TRDV2,CACDKVLGDTLEGSWDTRQMFF,TGTGCCTGTGACAAAGTACTGGGGGATACGCTAGAAGGCTCCTGGGACACCCGACAGATGTTTTTC
TRDD3,few,TRDJ3,TRDV2,CACDYTGGHLSWDTRQMFF,TGTGCCTGTGACTATACTGGGGGACACCTCTCCTGGGACACCCGGCAGATGTTTTTC
TRDD3,medium-sized,TRDJ3,TRDV2,CACDTYWGIRSWDTRQMFF,TGTGCCTGTGACACCTACTGGGGGATACGCTCCTGGGACACCCGACAGATGTTTTTC
TRDD3,.,TRDJ1,TRDV2,CACDTLLGDTDKLIF,TGTGCCTGTGACACCTTACTGGGGGATACCGATAAACTCATCTTT
.,.,TRDJ3,TRDV2,CACDTPGINSSWDTRQMFF,TGTGCCTGTGACACTCCGGGGATCAACAGCTCCTGGGACACCCGACAGATGTTTTTC
.,.,TRDJ3,TRDV2,CACDTVERVLKPSWDTRQMFF,TGTGCCTGTGACACCGTTGAGCGGGTCCTCAAACCCTCCTGGGACACCCGACAGATGTTTTTC
TRDD3,few,TRDJ1,TRDV1,CALGESPGGIYTDKLIF,TGTGCTCTTGGGGAATCTCCTGGGGGAATATACACCGATAAACTCATCTTT
TRDD3,few,TRDJ3,TRDV2,CACDLLGVSSWDTRQMFF,TGTGCCTGTGACCTACTGGGGGTCAGCTCCTGGGACACCCGACAGATGTTTTTC
TRDD3,few,TRDJ3,TRDV2,CACDTVLGVTSWDTRQMFF,TGTGCCTGTGACACCGTACTGGGGGTTACCTCCTGGGACACCCGACAGATGTTTTTC
TRDD3,medium-sized,TRDJ3,TRDV2,CACDALGDRWDTRQMFF,TGTGCCTGTGATGCTCTGGGGGATCGCTGGGACACCCGACAGATGTTTTTC
.,.,TRDJ2,TRDV2,CACDSLGGLTAQLFF,TGTGCCTGTGACTCCTTGGGGGGTTTGACAGCACAACTCTTCTTT
TRDD3,.,TRDJ2,TRDV3,CAFRWSVLGVLAAQLFF,TGTGCCTTTAGATGGTCCGTACTGGGGGTTTTGGCAGCACAACTCTTCTTT
.,few,TRDJ3,TRDV2,CAYDHGGKTDWDTRQMFF,TGTGCCTATGACCACGGGGGAAAGACAGATTGGGACACCCGACAGATGTTTTTC
.,few,TRDJ3,TRDV2,CACFKLGFASWDTRQMFF,TGTGCCTGTTTTAAGCTGGGGTTCGCCTCCTGGGACACCCGACAGATGTTTTTC
TRDD3,.,TRDJ1,TRDV1,CALGELEAGGYGATDKLIF,TGTGCTCTTGGGGAACTCGAGGCTGGGGGATACGGGGCAACTGATAAACTCATCTTT
TRDD3,medium-sized,TRDJ3,TRDV2,CACDTWGIRSWDTRQMFF,TGTGCCTGTGACACCTGGGGGATACGCTCCTGGGACACCCGACAGATGTTTTTC
.,.,TRDJ3,TRDV2,CACDTGGLAPSWDTRQMFF,TGTGCCTGTGACACCGGGGGTCTGGCCCCCTCCTGGGACACCCGACAGATGTTTTTC
.,medium-sized,TRDJ3,TRDV2,CACEHLSSWDTRQMFF,TGTGCCTGTGAGCACTTATCCTCCTGGGACACCCGACAGATGTTTTTC
TRDD3,medium-sized,TRDJ3,TRDV2,CACDTVLGGSSWDTRQMFF,TGTGCCTGTGACACCGTACTGGGGGGAAGCTCCTGGGACACCCGACAGATGTTTTTC
TRDD3,.,TRDJ3,TRDV2,CACDYTGGYAAWDTRQMFF,TGTGCCTGTGACTATACTGGGGGATACGCGGCCTGGGACACCCGACAGATGTTTTTC
TRDD3,few,TRDJ3,TRDV2,CACDTLSTGGYRRGTRQMFF,TGTGCCTGTGACACACTCTCTACTGGGGGATACCGTAGGGGCACCCGACAGATGTTTTTC